This T cell receptor (beta chain) appears in the sequencing data of a study of blood T cell repertoires in COVID-19. On the study more broadly: Samples of COVID-19 (acute and convalescent) were obtained from the United States, Italy and Spain. PBMCs, B-cell-depleted T cells, or T cells provided the cDNA or gDNA that made up the material.

Cohorts were determined from participant-reported clinical history. Original processing notes: Amplification with reference gene primers provided the estimates of nucleated cell counts. The data were produced by immunoSEQ multiplex PCR, yet TCRdb's version contains in-frame clones alone and is incomplete. For V, J and clone size, that table is used; D and trimming come from the DNA. The table has just under 250,000 clones, 85% to 90% seen once. The germline V and J ends were trimmed by 3 bases and 3 bases, with 9 bases remaining between them. Germline-derived CDR1 and CDR2 are WNHNN and SYGVQD (reference sequence). The CDR3 has 14 residues.

The receptor was isolated from a woman aged 30 to 39 who had recovered from COVID-19. Sequenced: PBMCs or T cells enriched from blood (not recorded which). The chain employs TRBV10-1 and TRBJ1-5; D not resolved. The CDR3 loop is CASSDTDYNQPQHF. The DNA for the CDR3 is TGCGCCAGCAGTGACACGGACTACAATCAGCCCCAGCATTTT.